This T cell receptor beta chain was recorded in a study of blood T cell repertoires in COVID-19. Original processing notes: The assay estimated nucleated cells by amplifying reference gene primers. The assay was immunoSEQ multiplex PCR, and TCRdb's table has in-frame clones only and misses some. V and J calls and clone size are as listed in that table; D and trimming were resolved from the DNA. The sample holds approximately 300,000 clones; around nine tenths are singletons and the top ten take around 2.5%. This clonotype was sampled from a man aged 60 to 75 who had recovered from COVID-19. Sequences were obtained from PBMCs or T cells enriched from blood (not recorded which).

The CDR3 DNA reads as TGTGCCAGCGGAGGGACAGGCGACTATGGCTACACCTTC. It specifies CASGGTGDYGYTF. The gene calls are TRBV25-1 and TRBJ1-2; 8 bases match TRBD1. The V and J ends lost 8 bases and 3 bases, in that order; junction bases with no gene match: 5. This CDR3 region has 13 residues. Germline lookup yields CDR1 MGHDK and CDR2 SYGVNS.